The 23 T cell receptor beta chains below all came from one sample that was sequenced in a study of cytomegalovirus exposure and HLA in healthy donors. Primers included in the PCR were 60 Vbeta and 13 Jbeta primers. Sequencing used immunoSEQ multiplex PCR; TCRdb keeps in-frame clones, though not all of them. Of about 130,000 clones in the sample, more than 65% are singletons; the top ten hold 4.2%. Input material: PBMCs. The origin of the receptors is a male donor in good health and CMV-seropositive.

This clone was counted only a few times. In DNA form, the CDR3 reads TGTGCCAGCAGTTTCCCCACTAGCGGGGCCTTATCCTACGAGCAGTACTTC. This sequence encodes CASSFPTSGALSYEQYF. The rearrangement uses TRBV28 and TRBJ2-7; TRBD2 agrees at 10 bases. CDR1 and CDR2 from the germline V gene are MDHEN and SYDVKM. Trimming took 3 bases from V and 1 from J; bases not matched to a gene: 9. The CDR3 is 17 residues long.

The chain joins TRBV7-9 to TRBJ2-7; 7 bases align to TRBD1. Germline V CDR1 and CDR2: SEHNR, FQNEAQ (reference sequence). V was clipped by 5 bases and J by 2 bases; unmatched bases: 6. The CDR3 covers 14 residues. As DNA, the CDR3 is TGTGCCAGCAGCCCAAGGGGGCCCCCCTACGAGCAGTACTTC. Translation gives CASSPRGPPYEQYF.

The rearrangement uses TRBV11-1 and TRBJ2-2; D uncertain. Germline V gene data show CDR1 as SGHAT and CDR2 as FQDESV (reference sequence). The CDR3 is made up of 14 amino acids. The V and J ends lost 4 bases and 7 bases respectively, with 13 bases between them. CDR3 sequence: CASSSYSYRGELFF. The CDR3 DNA is TGTGCCAGCAGCTCGTACAGTTACCGCGGGGAGCTGTTTTTT.

V is TRBV6-5 and J is TRBJ2-1; no definite D call. The V gene's germline CDR1 is MNHEY and CDR2 SVGAGI. The V and J ends lost 2 bases and 9 bases respectively, with 11 bases between them. The CDR3 contains 13 residues. The CDR3 spells CASSYQLRSEQFF. The CDR3 DNA reads as TGTGCCAGCAGTTACCAACTGAGATCTGAGCAGTTCTTC.

This chain connects TRBV7-2 to TRBJ2-3; 7 nucleotides align to TRBD2. Germline CDR1 and CDR2: SGHTA and FQGNSA. The CDR3 runs 16 residues. Trimming at V came to 3 bases and at J to 0 bases, leaving 6 bases not matched to a gene. CDR3 bases: TGTGCCAGCAGCTTCGGAGCGGGGATTAGCACAGATACGCAGTATTTT. Translation: CASSFGAGISTDTQYF.

This clone was counted between two and nine times. This chain uses TRBV6-5 with TRBJ2-3; the match to TRBD2 covers 10 bases. V was clipped by 2 bases and J by 4 bases; unmatched bases: 3. Germline lookup yields CDR1 MNHEY and CDR2 SVGAGI. CDR3 length: 15 residues. The CDR3, as DNA: TGTGCCAGCAGTTACGCTAGCGGGAGTTCAGATACGCAGTATTTT. It specifies CASSYASGSSDTQYF.

The rearrangement links TRBV27 to TRBJ1-2; D is perhaps TRBD1 (5 bases). V lost 7 bases and J lost 4, with 10 bases in between. This CDR3 has 12 amino acids. Per germline, CDR1 MNHEY and CDR2 SMNVEV (reference sequence). The CDR3 loop is CASTTVGYGYTF. The CDR3 region has the DNA TGTGCCAGCACGACAGTGGGCTATGGCTACACCTTC.

This chain links TRBV27 with TRBJ1-2; 7 bases map to TRBD1. Germline values: CDR1 MNHEY, CDR2 SMNVEV (reference sequence). The length of the CDR3 is 14 residues. V lost 0 bases and J lost 4; bases outside the gene matches: 2. The CDR3 region is CASSLSRDSYGYTF. The CDR3, as DNA: TGTGCCAGCAGTTTATCTCGGGACAGCTATGGCTACACCTTC.

The J gene is TRBJ1-3, the V gene TRBV7-2, with no clear D. The CDR3 contains 15 residues. Trimming removed 6 bases at V and 0 bases at J, with 12 bases between. In germline, CDR1 is SGHTA, CDR2 FQGNSA. The CDR3, as DNA: TGTGCCAGCAGTCCCAGGCATAGCTCTGGAAACACCATATATTTT. Amino acids: CASSPRHSSGNTIYF.

The gene calls are TRBV4-1 and TRBJ2-7, with a possible D match to TRBD2 (6 bases). V was trimmed by 3 bases and J by 2 bases, leaving 17 bases between them. This CDR3 spans 16 amino acids. Germline values: CDR1 MGHRA, CDR2 YSYEKL. The CDR3: CASSHAAGTDAYEQYF. CDR3 DNA sequence: TGCGCCAGCAGCCATGCGGCGGGGACGGACGCCTACGAGCAGTACTTC.

The chain joins TRBV6-5 to TRBJ2-7; 11 bases fit TRBD1. CDR1 MNHEY and CDR2 SVGAGI come from the germline V gene. The CDR3 runs 15 residues. Trimming removed 3 bases from V and 7 bases from J; junction bases left unmatched: 8. The CDR3 bases are TGTGCCAGCAGTTATTTCGGGACAGGGGGTCGAGAGCAGTACTTC. Translated, it gives CASSYFGTGGREQYF.

The V gene is TRBV27, the J gene TRBJ2-3; TRBD2 aligns across 7 bases. Trimming at V came to 2 bases and at J to 2 bases, leaving 1 base not matched to a gene. This CDR3 has 14 residues. Germline V gene data show CDR1 as MNHEY and CDR2 as SMNVEV (reference sequence). The CDR3 nucleotides read TGTGCCAGCAGTTTAGGGACTACCACAGATACGCAGTATTTT. Translated: CASSLGTTTDTQYF.

This clone occurred a few times. The J gene is TRBJ1-3, the V gene TRBV5-4; D is perhaps TRBD1 (5 bases). The germline gives CDR1 SGHNT, CDR2 YYREEE (reference sequence). V shed 4 bases and J shed 1 base, with 9 bases lying between them. The CDR3 runs to 14 residues. The CDR3 DNA sequence: TGTGCCAGCAGCCCGACAGTTTCTGGAAACACCATATATTTT. This encodes CASSPTVSGNTIYF.

The chain joins TRBV6-1 to TRBJ1-2; maybe TRBD1 (5 bases). Trimming took off 10 bases at V and 2 bases at J, with 14 bases between the two ends. In germline, CDR1 is MNHNS, CDR2 SASEGT. There are 13 residues in the CDR3. The CDR3 region is CATGTAGNYGYTF. Written as DNA, the CDR3 is TGTGCCACCGGGACTGCCGGGAACTATGGCTACACCTTC.

A few counts support this clone. The CDR3 reads CASSDPLPGYTEAFF. CDR3 DNA: TGTGCCAGTAGTGACCCCCTTCCAGGTTACACTGAAGCTTTCTTT. This chain connects TRBV19 to TRBJ1-1; D unresolved. This CDR3 is built from 15 residues. Looked up from germline, CDR1 is LNHDA and CDR2 is SQIVND (reference sequence). V was shortened by 5 bases and J by 3 bases, with 16 bases between the two germline ends.

This chain uses TRBV6-5 with TRBJ1-3; weak D call: TRBD1 (5 bases). The CDR3 totals 15 residues. The V end was cut by 6 bases, the J end by 3 bases, with 15 bases between. Germline lookup yields CDR1 MNHEY and CDR2 SVGAGI. CDR3 bases: TGTGCCAGCAGCCGGGACTTTCGTGGTGGAAACACCATATATTTT. Its protein is CASSRDFRGGNTIYF.

The sample holds one count of this clone. The rearrangement joins TRBV5-4 to TRBJ2-3; TRBD2 might be the D (7 bases). The germline V gene has CDR1 SGHNT and CDR2 YYREEE (reference sequence). Trimming stripped 4 bases from V and 3 bases from J, with 27 bases between. This CDR3 contains 19 residues. The CDR3 nucleotides read TGTGCCAGCAGCACCCCGGGGGGCGAGGGAGGCCCTCAGACAGATACGCAGTATTTT. Its translation: CASSTPGGEGGPQTDTQYF.

This clone was counted only a few times. This rearrangement joins TRBV7-8 to TRBJ2-7; 13 bases align to TRBD2. V trimming: 5 bases; J trimming: 2 bases; junction bases outside the gene matches: 3. The CDR3 is 15 amino acids. Germline assignment: CDR1 SGHVS and CDR2 FQNEAQ. CDR3 DNA: TGTGCCAGCAGCCTAGGACTAGCGGGAGCCTACGAGCAGTACTTC. Protein sequence: CASSLGLAGAYEQYF.

The chain is built from TRBV5-1 and TRBJ2-2; 9 bases align to TRBD1. Trimming cost V 6 bases and J 3 bases; bases outside gene matches: 6. The CDR3 loop spans 15 amino acids. Germline V gives CDR1 SGHRS, CDR2 YFSETQ. CDR3 sequence (DNA): TGCGCCAGCATCCTGGACAGGGGAGACACCGGGGAGCTGTTTTTT. It specifies CASILDRGDTGELFF.

About this clone itself: A junction end diverges from the germline sequence, so it may reflect a read error. This rearrangement joins TRBV6-1 to TRBJ2-6; TRBD1 is a possible D gene (5 bases). CDR1 is MNHNS and CDR2 is SASEGT in the germline V gene. This CDR3 comprises 15 residues. In nucleotides, the CDR3 is TGTGCCAGCCAGGATCGGGTCTCTGGGGCCAACGGCCTGACTTTC. Its translation is CASQDRVSGANGLTF.

The chain is built from TRBV7-9 and TRBJ2-2; 8 bases match TRBD1. V was clipped by 2 bases and J by 1 base; unmatched bases: 3. CDR1 SEHNR and CDR2 FQNEAQ come from the germline V gene (reference sequence). This CDR3 spans 16 amino acids. The CDR3 bases are TGTGCCAGCAGCTTAAGGGACAGGAAGAACACCGGGGAGCTGTTTTTT. This encodes CASSLRDRKNTGELFF.

The chain joins TRBV5-4 to TRBJ2-7; D is possibly TRBD1 (6 bases). The CDR3 sequence is 14 residues long. V was pared by 2 bases and J by 5 bases, with 14 bases between. The germline CDR1 and CDR2 sequences are SGHNT and YYREEE (reference sequence). The CDR3 is CASSFYGRGHEQYF. The DNA of the CDR3 is TGTGCCAGCAGCTTTTACGGCAGGGGACACGAGCAGTACTTC. The full variable domain, with the rest looked up from reference TRBV5-4 and TRBJ2-7, is ETGVTQSPTHLIKTRGQQVTLRCSSQSGHNTVSWYQQALGQGPQFIFQYYREEENGRGNFPPRFSGLQFPNYSSELNVNALELDDSALYLCASSFYGRGHEQYFGPGTRLTVT.

The V call is TRBV4-1, the J call TRBJ1-1; D is possibly TRBD1 (5 bases). The CDR3 contains 14 residues. CDR1 and CDR2 from the germline V gene are MGHRA and YSYEKL. With 1 base removed from V and 4 bases from J, the gap between germline ends came to 10 bases. The CDR3 reads CASSQAQGPTEAFF. CDR3 in DNA: TGCGCCAGCAGCCAAGCTCAGGGTCCCACTGAAGCTTTCTTT.